Shown below are 12 T cell receptor beta chains from a single sample sequenced in a study of blood T cell repertoires in COVID-19 (dated by TCRdb to 2018 to 2021). Libraries were constructed by the immunoSEQ multiplex PCR assay. The table comes from immuneACCESS by way of TCRdb, which keeps in-frame sequences with V and J called. Part of the clones is missing from these tables; in studies checked, under half for an unresolved V gene and the rest for unknown reasons. Recorded for this sample are under 250,000 clones; over 75% of them occurred a single time. Approximately 9.6% of the sample goes to the ten largest clones. The sample was PBMCs or T cells enriched from blood (not recorded which). The source of these receptors is a woman aged 45-65 years with acute COVID-19.

The chain carries TRBV4-1 and TRBJ2-1, with TRBD1 matching over 7 bases. CDR3 size: 16 residues. Germline-derived CDR1 and CDR2 are MGHRA and YSYEKL. Unmatched junction bases numbered 10, after V lost 4 bases and J lost 4 bases. As DNA, the CDR3 is TGCGCCAGCAGCCCACTAAGTGGGACAGTTTACAATGAGCAGTTCTTC. Protein product: CASSPLSGTVYNEQFF.

This sequence joins TRBV3-1 (or the pseudogene TRBV3-2) and TRBJ2-2; weak D call: TRBD1 (5 bases). Trimming shortened V by 0 bases and J by 6 bases, and 11 bases separated the two germline ends. The CDR3 length is 15 residues. CDR1 LGHDT and CDR2 YNNKEL come from the germline V gene (reference sequence). In nucleotides, the CDR3 is TGTGCCAGCAGCCAAGAAGGGGCAGGGCCCGGGGAGCTGTTTTTT. As protein: CASSQEGAGPGELFF.

This chain links TRBV5-4 with TRBJ2-5, with 7 bases matching TRBD1. V dropped 4 bases and J dropped 5; count of bases not matched to a gene: 5. The germline V gene encodes CDR1 SGHNT and CDR2 YYREEE (reference sequence). The CDR3 covers 13 residues. As DNA, the CDR3 is TGTGCCAGCAGCGCCGACAGGGTCGAGACCCAGTACTTC. This translates into CASSADRVETQYF.

This clone was seen a few times. The chain has TRBV7-9 and TRBJ1-1; unclear D gene. CDR1 and CDR2 (germline): SEHNR, FQNEAQ (reference sequence). V was shortened by 5 bases and J by 4 bases, with 8 bases between the two germline ends. The CDR3 runs 12 residues. The CDR3 spells CASSRVSTEAFF. In DNA, the CDR3 is TGTGCCAGCAGCAGGGTGAGCACTGAAGCTTTCTTT.

The table lists this clone with a few counts. The chain employs TRBV3-1 (or the pseudogene TRBV3-2) and TRBJ2-2, with D perhaps matching TRBD2 (5 bases). Germline V gene lookup returns CDR1 LGHDT and CDR2 YNNKEL (reference sequence). V dropped 1 base and J dropped 5 bases, with 8 bases sitting between them. CDR3 size: 14 residues. For the CDR3, the DNA is TGTGCCAGCAGCCAAGGGACTTCAACCGGGGAGCTGTTTTTT. The encoded protein is CASSQGTSTGELFF.

The chain uses TRBV30 and TRBJ1-2; TRBD1 agrees at 7 bases. The J segment lost 1 base and the V segment lost 4 bases, leaving 6 bases of the junction unmatched. This CDR3 is 14 amino acids long. CDR1 and CDR2 (germline): GTSNPN, SVGIG (reference sequence). DNA for the CDR3: TGTGCCTGGAATCGACAGGGCGTTAACTATGGCTACACCTTC. It encodes CAWNRQGVNYGYTF. Combining the CDR3 with reference TRBV30 and TRBJ1-2 gives the whole variable domain SQTIHQWPATLVQPVGSPLSLECTVEGTSNPNLYWYRQAAGRGLQLLFYSVGIGQISSEVPQNLSASRPQDRQFILSSKKLLLSDSGFYLCAWNRQGVNYGYTFGSGTRLTVV.

The chain combines TRBV11-2 with TRBJ2-7; D is uncertain. CDR1 and CDR2 (germline): SGHAT, FQNNGV. The CDR3 sequence is 11 residues long. Trimming pared 5 bases from V and 2 bases from J, leaving 4 bases between. CDR3 in DNA: TGTGCCAGCAGCCGAGCCTACGAGCAGTACTTC. Residues: CASSRAYEQYF.

This chain joins TRBV6-2 or TRBV6-3 and TRBJ1-1, with D unclear. The CDR3 runs to 13 residues. Germline V CDR1 and CDR2: MNHEY, SVGEGT. V was shortened by 5 bases and J by 0 bases, with 7 bases between the two germline ends. The CDR3 bases are TGTGCCAGCAGTCCCTCTATGAACACTGAAGCTTTCTTT. This translates into CASSPSMNTEAFF.

The table lists this clone with a few counts. The rearrangement joins TRBV4-2 to TRBJ1-2, with no clear D. Trimming stripped 0 bases from V and 0 bases from J, with 11 bases between. From germline, CDR1 is LGHNA and CDR2 YNFKEQ. This CDR3 region has 16 residues. The CDR3 here is CASSQDYGAPNYGYTF. CDR3 nucleotides: TGTGCCAGCAGCCAAGATTATGGAGCACCTAACTATGGCTACACCTTC.

The genes are TRBV2 and TRBJ1-2; tentatively, D is TRBD1 (5 bases). V was cut by 7 bases and J by 3 bases, with 15 bases left in between. This CDR3 region has 14 residues. Germline values: CDR1 SNHLY, CDR2 FYNNEI. Written as DNA, the CDR3 is TGTGCCAGCAATAAAGTGCCGGGGGACTATGGCTACACCTTC. Translated: CASNKVPGDYGYTF.

This chain connects TRBV7-2 to TRBJ1-4, with TRBD1 identical over 7 bases. V trimming: 5 bases; J trimming: 5 bases; junction bases outside the gene matches: 5. This CDR3 is built from 14 residues. Germline CDR1 is SGHTA and CDR2 is FQGNSA. CDR3 bases: TGTGCCAGCAGCCCACAGGGGAGGAATGAAAAACTGTTTTTT. This sequence encodes CASSPQGRNEKLFF.

The chain links TRBV18 to TRBJ2-2; the D gene is possibly TRBD1 (6 bases). The germline V and J ends were trimmed by 5 bases and 7 bases, with 17 bases remaining between them. This CDR3 is 15 amino acids long. The germline gives CDR1 KGHSH, CDR2 LQKENI. CDR3 in DNA: TGTGCCAGCTCAGCGTCCGGACAGACCTTCGGGGAGCTGTTTTTT. Protein sequence: CASSASGQTFGELFF. Complete variable domain (other parts from reference TRBV18 and TRBJ2-2): NAGVMQNPRHLVRRRGQEARLRCSPMKGHSHVYWYRQLPEEGLKFMVYLQKENIIDESGMPKERFSAEFPKEGPSILRIQQVVRGDSAAYFCASSASGQTFGELFFGEGSRLTVL.